These 21 T cell receptor beta chains originate from one sample sequenced in a study of blood T cells in healthy people across ages (dated by TCRdb to about 2015). Library preparation employed 5' RACE. The reads were generated on an Illumina HiSeq 2500. A second PCR of roughly 7 to 11 cycles was performed with a sample-barcoded 5' primer and a J-beta primer mix. The public reads were reprocessed in TCRdb via fastp at Q25 and MiXCR, keeping in-frame beta chains. Rows with a matching CDR3 protein are joined into one entry that keeps the most common DNA and genes. This sample has roughly 1,700,000 distinct CDR3 sequences in its table, and roughly 30% of those were observed once. In total, the top ten clones hold roughly 8.2% of the sample. Sample: blood. These TCRs come from a woman aged 30 to 39 in good health.

At least ten counts were recorded for this clonotype. This rearrangement joins TRBV5-1 to TRBJ2-1; 7 bases are shared with TRBD2. Germline lookup yields CDR1 SGHRS and CDR2 YFSETQ. V gave up 7 bases and J gave up 0 bases; unmatched junction bases: 4. The CDR3 has 14 residues. Here the CDR3 reads CASGEGSSYNEQFF. The CDR3 DNA follows: TGCGCCAGCGGGGAGGGAAGCTCCTACAATGAGCAGTTCTTC.

The rearrangement joins TRBV2 to TRBJ1-6; TRBD1 aligns across 7 bases. The CDR3 loop spans 14 amino acids. J lost 10 bases, V lost 7 bases, and 10 bases had no gene match. Looked up from germline, CDR1 is SNHLY and CDR2 is FYNNEI. The CDR3 sequence is CASKRDRVDSPLHF. The CDR3 coding sequence is TGTGCCAGCAAACGAGACAGGGTGGACTCACCCCTCCACTTT.

The V gene is TRBV6-5, the J gene TRBJ2-5; D may be TRBD1 (6 bases). The DNA end is more similar to TRBJ2-1, so the J call may be wrong. The CDR3 is 16 amino acids. CDR1 and CDR2 (germline): MNHEY, SVGAGI. The CDR3: CASSYSSRGYQETQFF. In DNA, the CDR3 is TGTGCCAGCAGTTACTCGAGTAGGGGGTACCAAGAGACCCAGTTCTTC.

This rearrangement joins TRBV10-3 to TRBJ1-2, with unresolved D. The CDR3 consists of 14 residues. Germline V CDR1 and CDR2: ENHRY, SYGVKD. Trimming removed 4 bases at V and 0 bases at J, with 9 bases between. The CDR3 DNA follows: TGTGCCATCAGTGGTGGCAGTTCTAACTATGGCTACACCTTC. Translation: CAISGGSSNYGYTF.

This clonotype was seen more than once but under ten times. CDR3 sequence: CASTPRRGGGEQYF. In nucleotides, the CDR3 is TGTGCCAGCACCCCGCGGCGGGGAGGGGGCGAGCAGTACTTC. This chain joins TRBV7-2 and TRBJ2-7; D might be TRBD2 (7 bases). Per the germline V gene, CDR1 is SGHTA and CDR2 is FQGNSA. Trimming took off 7 bases at V and 6 bases at J, with 19 bases between the two ends. This CDR3 spans 14 amino acids.

The J gene is TRBJ2-7, the V gene TRBV20-1; D uncertain. Trimming removed 5 bases from V and 1 base from J, with 12 bases in between. This CDR3 has 13 amino acids. From germline, CDR1 is DFQATT and CDR2 SNEGSKA (reference sequence). The chain's CDR3 is CSAWVPGSYEQYF. For the CDR3, the DNA is TGCAGTGCTTGGGTACCCGGGTCCTACGAGCAGTACTTC.

V usage is TRBV19 and J usage is TRBJ2-6; a possible D gene is TRBD1 (6 bases). The germline gives CDR1 LNHDA, CDR2 SQIVND (reference sequence). V lost 10 bases, J lost 0 bases, and 16 bases lay in between. The CDR3 extends over 16 amino acids. Here the CDR3 DNA reads TGTGCCACCAGGCAGGGGACATTCTCTGGGGCCAACGTCCTGACTTTC. It specifies CATRQGTFSGANVLTF.

This clonotype was counted ten times or more. The chain uses TRBV5-5 and TRBJ2-3; TRBD2 agrees at 11 bases. This CDR3 region has 15 residues. Germline V gene sequence: CDR1 SGHKS, CDR2 YYEKEE (reference sequence). V lost 4 bases and J lost 2; bases outside the gene matches: 3. This chain's CDR3 is CASSQLAGDTDTQYF. The CDR3 DNA is TGTGCCAGCAGCCAACTAGCGGGAGACACAGATACGCAGTATTTT.

The genes are TRBV5-1 and TRBJ1-5; D unclear. CDR1 is SGHRS, CDR2 YFSETQ, per germline. V lost 0 bases and J lost 0, with 4 bases in between. This CDR3 region has 14 residues. The chain's CDR3 is CASSLEPSNQPQHF. The CDR3 nucleotides are TGCGCCAGCAGCTTGGAGCCTAGCAATCAGCCCCAGCATTTT.

This clonotype was found a few times. The chain joins TRBV10-2 to TRBJ2-3; D is undetermined. V gave up 2 bases and J gave up 0 bases, with 9 bases separating them. The CDR3 sequence is 15 residues long. Germline CDR1 and CDR2: WSHSY and SAAADI. For the CDR3, the DNA is TGCGCCAGCAGTGAGAAGGCCAGGAGCACAGATACGCAGTATTTT. Residues: CASSEKARSTDTQYF.

V gene TRBV29-1 combines with J gene TRBJ2-7; weak D call: TRBD2 (6 bases). The CDR3 is made up of 13 amino acids. CDR1 is SQVTM, CDR2 ANQGSEA, per germline. V was shortened by 7 bases and J by 6 bases, with 19 bases between the two germline ends. Here the CDR3 reads CSGEVTGVGEQYF. The CDR3 DNA sequence: TGCAGCGGGGAGGTTACGGGAGTGGGCGAGCAGTACTTC.

The CDR3 spells CASSLGELPQYF. The CDR3 DNA reads as TGCGCCAGCAGCTTGGGGGAGCTACCGCAGTATTTT. The chain has TRBV5-1 and TRBJ2-3, with TRBD2 as a possible D gene (5 bases). Per germline, CDR1 SGHRS and CDR2 YFSETQ. CDR3 length: 12 residues. The V end was cut by 0 bases, the J end by 10 bases, with 9 bases between.

This clonotype has ten or more counts. V is TRBV12-3 or TRBV12-4 and J is TRBJ2-5; 10 bases agree with TRBD2. The V segment lost 5 bases and the J segment 4 bases; nucleotides outside the gene matches: 4. The CDR3 length is 14 residues. The CDR3 DNA is TGTGCCAGCAGTCCACGGACTAGCGGAGAGACCCAGTACTTC. It specifies CASSPRTSGETQYF.

This rearrangement joins TRBV27 to TRBJ2-7, with D perhaps TRBD1 (6 bases). This CDR3 comprises 14 residues. Germline CDR1 and CDR2: MNHEY and SMNVEV (reference sequence). Trimming removed 0 bases from V and 11 bases from J, with 17 bases in between. The CDR3: CASSLSVNTGLEYF. CDR3 nucleotides: TGTGCCAGCAGTTTATCCGTTAACACAGGGCTGGAGTACTTC.

The chain has TRBV10-2 and TRBJ2-7; D gene unclear. The V gene's germline CDR1 is WSHSY and CDR2 SAAADI. CDR3 length equals 14 residues. V dropped 0 bases and J dropped 1 base, with 7 bases sitting between them. CDR3 amino acids: CASSESTHSYEQYF. The CDR3 DNA follows: TGCGCCAGCAGTGAGTCGACACATTCCTACGAGCAGTACTTC.

The chain recombines TRBV6-6 with TRBJ1-1, with TRBD1 matching 8 bases. CDR1 and CDR2 from the germline V gene are MNHNY and SVGAGI (reference sequence). V shed 0 bases and J 6 bases; nucleotides not matched to a gene: 9. The CDR3 extends over 16 amino acids. CDR3 DNA: TGTGCCAGCAGTTACTCGAATCCCGGGACAGGTCCTGAAGCTTTCTTT. Its translation: CASSYSNPGTGPEAFF.

This clonotype was recorded many times. The gene calls are TRBV2 and TRBJ2-5; D is perhaps TRBD2 (5 bases). Germline lookup yields CDR1 SNHLY and CDR2 FYNNEI. V was clipped by 0 bases and J by 5 bases, with 10 bases between them. The CDR3 contains 14 residues. DNA for the CDR3: TGTGCCAGCAGTGAAGCAGGTAGAGGGGAGACCCAGTACTTC. Residues: CASSEAGRGETQYF.

The genes are TRBV30 and TRBJ1-2; tentative D call: TRBD1 (6 bases). The CDR3 contains 14 residues. CDR1 is GTSNPN and CDR2 is SVGIG in the germline V gene (reference sequence). The germline V and J ends were trimmed by 0 bases and 8 bases, with 16 bases remaining between them. As DNA, the CDR3 is TGTGCCTGGAGTGTACAGGGACCTTTCGAGGGCTACACCTTC. Translated: CAWSVQGPFEGYTF.

The chain uses TRBV20-1 and TRBJ2-5; 7 positions match TRBD2. The germline gives CDR1 DFQATT, CDR2 SNEGSKA (reference sequence). The CDR3 spans 14 residues. With V trimmed by 6 bases and J by 5 bases, 12 bases remained unmatched. CDR3 residues: CSATLGRESETQYF. In DNA, the CDR3 is TGCAGTGCCACTCTCGGGCGGGAGTCTGAGACCCAGTACTTC.

This clonotype has just a few counts. V is TRBV18 and J is TRBJ2-3, with 7 bases matching TRBD2. The CDR3 has 13 amino acids. Germline CDR1 KGHSH, CDR2 LQKENI. Unmatched junction bases numbered 6, after V lost 10 bases and J lost 2 bases. This CDR3 reads CATPGLDTDTQYF. CDR3 DNA sequence: TGTGCCACACCTGGACTAGACACAGATACGCAGTATTTT.

There are a few counts of this clonotype. This chain uses TRBV4-1 with TRBJ2-3; 9 positions match TRBD2. The CDR3 runs to 15 residues. Germline values: CDR1 MGHRA, CDR2 YSYEKL. After removal of 8 bases from V and 3 bases from J, the junction contained 9 bases not matched to a gene. As DNA, the CDR3 is TGCGCCAGCCAGCGGGGGGATCTGTTAACAGATACGCAGTATTTT. It encodes CASQRGDLLTDTQYF.